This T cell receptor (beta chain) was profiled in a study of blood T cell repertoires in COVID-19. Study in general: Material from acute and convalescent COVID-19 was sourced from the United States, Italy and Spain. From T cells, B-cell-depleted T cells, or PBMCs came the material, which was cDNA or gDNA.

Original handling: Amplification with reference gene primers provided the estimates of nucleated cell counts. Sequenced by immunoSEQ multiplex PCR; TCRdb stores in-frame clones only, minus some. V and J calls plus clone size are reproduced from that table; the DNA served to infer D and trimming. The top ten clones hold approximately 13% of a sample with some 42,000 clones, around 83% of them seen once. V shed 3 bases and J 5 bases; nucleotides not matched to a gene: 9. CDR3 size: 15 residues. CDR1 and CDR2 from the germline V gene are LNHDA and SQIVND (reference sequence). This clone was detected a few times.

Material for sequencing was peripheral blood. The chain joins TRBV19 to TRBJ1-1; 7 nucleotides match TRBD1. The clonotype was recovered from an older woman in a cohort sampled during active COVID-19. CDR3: CASSILQGTPTEAFF. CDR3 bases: TGTGCCAGTAGTATCCTACAGGGGACCCCAACTGAAGCTTTCTTT.